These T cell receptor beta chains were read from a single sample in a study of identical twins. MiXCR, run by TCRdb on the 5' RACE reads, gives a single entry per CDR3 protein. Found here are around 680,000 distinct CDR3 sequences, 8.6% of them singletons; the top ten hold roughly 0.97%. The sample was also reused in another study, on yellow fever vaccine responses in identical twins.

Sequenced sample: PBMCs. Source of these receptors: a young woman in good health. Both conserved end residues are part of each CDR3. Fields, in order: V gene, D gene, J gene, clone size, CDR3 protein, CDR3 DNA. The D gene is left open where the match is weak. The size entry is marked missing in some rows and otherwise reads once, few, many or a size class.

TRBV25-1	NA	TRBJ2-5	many	CASSEPAGTRAQETQYF	TGTGCCAGCAGTGAACCCGCCGGTACTCGGGCACAAGAGACCCAGTACTTC
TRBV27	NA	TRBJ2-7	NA	CASSLNGKYEQYF	TGTGCCAGCAGTTTGAATGGGAAGTACGAGCAGTACTTC
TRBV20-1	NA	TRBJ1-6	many	CSASQGPGSPLHF	TGCAGTGCTAGTCAGGGGCCAGGTTCACCCCTCCACTTT
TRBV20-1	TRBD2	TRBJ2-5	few	CSAKRGQETQYF	TGCAGTGCTAAGCGGGGGCAAGAGACCCAGTACTTC
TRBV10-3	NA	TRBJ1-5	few	CAIRDDLVNQPQHF	TGTGCCATCAGAGACGACCTAGTAAATCAGCCCCAGCATTTT
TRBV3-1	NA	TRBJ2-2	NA	CASSPPVRGTGELFF	TGTGCCAGCAGCCCCCCCGTGCGGGGCACCGGGGAGCTGTTTTTT
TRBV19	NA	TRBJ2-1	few	CASSIDRGRYNEQFF	TGTGCCAGTAGTATAGATCGGGGAAGGTACAATGAGCAGTTCTTC
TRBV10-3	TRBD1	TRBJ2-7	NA	CATQGEGAGEQYF	TGTGCCACTCAGGGGGAAGGTGCGGGCGAGCAGTACTTC
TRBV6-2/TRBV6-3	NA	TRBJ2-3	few	CASSYSTAQHTQYF	TGTGCCAGCAGTTACTCAACTGCACAACATACGCAGTATTTT
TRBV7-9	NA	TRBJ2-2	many	CASSNSNTGELFF	TGTGCCAGCAGCAACTCAAACACCGGGGAGCTGTTTTTT
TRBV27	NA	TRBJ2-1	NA	CASSSWGPVVNEQFF	TGTGCCAGCAGTTCATGGGGCCCCGTTGTCAATGAGCAGTTCTTC
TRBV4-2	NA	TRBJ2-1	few	CASSQGAEVREQFF	TGTGCCAGCAGCCAAGGGGCGGAGGTACGGGAGCAGTTCTTC
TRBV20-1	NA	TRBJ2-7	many	CSASPRWSNSYEQYF	TGCAGTGCTAGCCCCAGATGGTCCAACTCCTACGAGCAGTACTTC
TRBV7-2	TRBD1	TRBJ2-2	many	CASSSKGQGVDTGELFF	TGTGCCAGCAGCTCCAAGGGGCAGGGGGTTGACACCGGGGAGCTGTTTTTT
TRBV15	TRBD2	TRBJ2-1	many	CATSRGTSGNEKQFF	TGTGCCACCAGCAGAGGGACTAGCGGGAATGAAAAGCAGTTCTTC
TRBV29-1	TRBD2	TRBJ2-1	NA	CSAPRGGRAAGDEQFF	TGCAGCGCCCCACGAGGGGGGAGAGCAGCGGGAGACGAGCAGTTCTTC
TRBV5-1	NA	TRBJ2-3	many	CASSLGPGTDTQYF	TGCGCCAGCAGCTTGGGGCCCGGCACAGATACGCAGTATTTT
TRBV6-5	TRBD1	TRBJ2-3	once	CASSTDRGITDTQYF	TGTGCCAGCAGTACCGACAGGGGAATCACAGATACGCAGTATTTT
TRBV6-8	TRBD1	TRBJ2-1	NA	CASSYLRGQPVSSYNEQFF	TGTGCCAGCAGTTATCTAAGGGGACAGCCTGTTAGCTCCTACAATGAGCAGTTCTTC
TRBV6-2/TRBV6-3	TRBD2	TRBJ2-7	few	CASSYPTPGLAGSQEKYEQYF	TGTGCCAGCAGTTACCCAACCCCGGGACTAGCGGGAAGCCAAGAGAAATACGAGCAGTACTTC
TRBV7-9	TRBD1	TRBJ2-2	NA	CASSAHSRDRVAGELFF	TGTGCCAGCAGCGCACATAGCCGGGACAGGGTGGCCGGGGAGCTGTTTTTT
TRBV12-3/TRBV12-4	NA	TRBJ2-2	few	CASSRVEGTGELFF	TGTGCCAGCAGCCGGGTGGAAGGCACCGGGGAGCTGTTTTTT
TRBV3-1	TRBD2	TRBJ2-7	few	CASSQRGSSGGYEQYF	TGTGCCAGCAGCCAAAGGGGCTCCTCGGGGGGCTACGAGCAGTACTTC
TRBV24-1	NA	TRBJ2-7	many	CATSDLQEGKQYF	TGTGCCACCAGTGATTTGCAAGAGGGAAAGCAGTACTTC
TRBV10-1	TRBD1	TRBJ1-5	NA	CASSRQGMDQPQHF	TGCGCCAGCAGTCGACAGGGCATGGATCAGCCCCAGCATTTT
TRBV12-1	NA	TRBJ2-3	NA	CASSSRDRAQYF	TGTGCCAGCAGCTCTAGGGACCGGGCGCAGTATTTT
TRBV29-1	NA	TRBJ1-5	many	CSVLTGNNQPQHF	TGCAGCGTCCTCACAGGGAACAATCAGCCCCAGCATTTT
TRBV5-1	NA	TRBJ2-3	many	CASSSEPGARFGDTQYF	TGCGCCAGCAGCAGCGAACCGGGCGCGCGTTTTGGGGATACGCAGTATTTT
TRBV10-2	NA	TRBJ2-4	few	CASSGGAGSNIQYF	TGCGCCAGCAGTGGAGGGGCAGGGTCAAACATTCAGTACTTC
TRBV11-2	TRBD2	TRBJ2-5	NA	CASSSAGTSGSFELETQYF	TGTGCCAGCAGCTCTGCCGGGACTAGCGGGAGCTTCGAGTTAGAGACCCAGTACTTC
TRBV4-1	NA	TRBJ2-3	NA	CASSLSGSASTDTQYF	TGCGCCAGCAGCCTTTCGGGGTCAGCTAGCACAGATACGCAGTATTTT
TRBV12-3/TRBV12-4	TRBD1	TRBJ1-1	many	CASRSGDRRPNEAFF	TGTGCCAGCCGATCGGGGGACAGGAGACCAAATGAAGCTTTCTTT
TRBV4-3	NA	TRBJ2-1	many	CASSQDRDTSYNEQFF	TGCGCCAGCAGCCAAGATCGAGACACCTCCTACAATGAGCAGTTCTTC
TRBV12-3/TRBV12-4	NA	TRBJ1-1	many	CASSPPGTANTEAFF	TGTGCCAGCAGCCCCCCCGGGACCGCGAACACTGAAGCTTTCTTT
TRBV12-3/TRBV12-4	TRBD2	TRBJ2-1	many	CASSPRGAEFYNEQFF	TGTGCCAGCAGTCCGCGGGGGGCCGAATTCTACAATGAGCAGTTCTTC
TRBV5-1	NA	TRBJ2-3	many	CASSSGPTDTQYF	TGCGCCAGCAGCTCGGGACCCACAGATACGCAGTATTTT
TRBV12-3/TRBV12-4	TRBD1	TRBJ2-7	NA	CASSLGTASSQQYF	TGTGCCAGCAGTTTGGGGACAGCTTCCTCCCAGCAGTACTTC
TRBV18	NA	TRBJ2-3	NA	CASSPLGIADTQYF	TGTGCCAGCTCACCTTTAGGGATCGCGGATACGCAGTATTTT
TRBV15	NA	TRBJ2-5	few	CATSRDLIHQETQYF	TGTGCCACCAGCAGAGATCTCATCCACCAAGAGACCCAGTACTTC
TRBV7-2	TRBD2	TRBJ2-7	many	CASSLEAGGYSYEQYF	TGTGCCAGCAGCTTAGAAGCGGGGGGATACTCCTACGAGCAGTACTTC
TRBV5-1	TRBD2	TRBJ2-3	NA	CASSLESGGKDTQYF	TGCGCCAGCAGCTTGGAAAGCGGGGGGAAAGATACGCAGTATTTT
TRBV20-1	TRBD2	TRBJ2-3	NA	CSASGLAGGPPDTQYF	TGCAGTGCTAGTGGGCTGGCGGGAGGGCCCCCAGATACGCAGTATTTT
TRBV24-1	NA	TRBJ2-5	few	CATSDLQTGSETQYF	TGTGCCACCAGTGATTTGCAAACAGGGTCCGAGACCCAGTACTTC
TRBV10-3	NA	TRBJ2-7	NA	CAISANGDSYEQYF	TGTGCCATCAGCGCTAACGGGGACTCCTACGAGCAGTACTTC
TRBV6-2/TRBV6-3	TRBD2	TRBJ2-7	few	CASSSPVGQRLAGGPRKYEQYF	TGTGCCAGCAGTTCTCCAGTGGGACAACGACTAGCGGGAGGGCCGAGAAAATACGAGCAGTACTTC
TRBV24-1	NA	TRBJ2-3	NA	CATSDNRASTDTQYF	TGTGCCACCAGTGATAACAGGGCTAGCACAGATACGCAGTATTTT
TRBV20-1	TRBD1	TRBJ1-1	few	CSARSATQGPEAFF	TGCAGTGCTAGATCTGCGACACAGGGGCCTGAAGCTTTCTTT
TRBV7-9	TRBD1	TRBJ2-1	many	CASSSTGGGYNEQFF	TGTGCCAGCAGCTCGACAGGGGGGGGCTACAATGAGCAGTTCTTC
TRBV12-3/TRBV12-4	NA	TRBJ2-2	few	CASKTSGLRAGELFF	NA
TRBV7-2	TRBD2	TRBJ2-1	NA	CASSRTSGGTSYNEQFF	TGTGCCAGCAGCCGTACTAGCGGGGGGACCTCCTACAATGAGCAGTTCTTC
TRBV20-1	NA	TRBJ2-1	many	CSARWELVGNEQFF	TGCAGTGCTAGATGGGAACTGGTGGGGAATGAGCAGTTCTTC
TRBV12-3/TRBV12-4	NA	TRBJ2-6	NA	CASTARLSYSGANVLTF	TGTGCCAGCACCGCCAGGCTATCCTACTCTGGGGCCAACGTCCTGACTTTC
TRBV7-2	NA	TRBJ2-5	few	CASSRGQKETQYF	TGTGCCAGCAGCCGCGGACAGAAAGAGACCCAGTACTTC
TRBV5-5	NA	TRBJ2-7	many	CASSLGGTTYEQYF	TGTGCCAGCAGCTTGGGCGGCACGACCTACGAGCAGTACTTC
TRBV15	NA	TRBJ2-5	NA	CATSRYQETQYF	TGTGCCACCAGCCGGTACCAAGAGACCCAGTACTTC
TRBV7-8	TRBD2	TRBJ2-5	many	CASSLLAGTQETQYF	TGTGCCAGCAGCCTACTAGCGGGGACCCAAGAGACCCAGTACTTC
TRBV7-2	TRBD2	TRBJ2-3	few	CASSPRGSMGADTQYF	TGTGCCAGCAGCCCCCGCGGGAGCATGGGAGCAGATACGCAGTATTTT
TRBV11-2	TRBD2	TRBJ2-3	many	CASSPRLAGGRTDTQYF	TGTGCCAGCAGCCCTCGACTAGCGGGGGGGCGCACAGATACGCAGTATTTT
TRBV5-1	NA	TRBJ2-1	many	CASSLDHSDNEQFF	TGCGCCAGCAGCTTGGATCATTCGGACAATGAGCAGTTCTTC